This entry lists 25 T cell receptor beta chains sequenced from one sample in a study of somatic mutations in cytotoxic T cells in rheumatoid arthritis. Here immunoSEQ multiplex PCR was the method, and the copy in TCRdb shows in-frame clones only, minus some. The data contain around 16,000 clones, more than 75% of them seen just once; the ten biggest clones take up roughly 22%. Sequenced material: CD8+ T cells sorted from blood. The receptors originated from an adult with rheumatoid arthritis.

CDR3 sequence reads: CASSLSPGTTYQETQYF. The DNA of the CDR3 is TGTGCCAGCAGCCTAAGCCCCGGGACAACGTACCAAGAGACCCAGTACTTC. The chain uses TRBV11-2 and TRBJ2-5; tentatively, D is TRBD1 (6 bases). In germline, CDR1 is SGHAT, CDR2 FQNNGV. V was shortened by 5 bases and J by 0 bases, with 19 bases between the two germline ends. CDR3 length: 17 amino acids.

This clone has just a few counts. The rearrangement joins TRBV4-1 to TRBJ2-5; the D gene is possibly TRBD1 (6 bases). The V and J ends lost 7 bases and 2 bases respectively, with 17 bases between them. The CDR3 has 15 residues. Per germline, CDR1 MGHRA and CDR2 YSYEKL. CDR3 loop: CASNNPGTQQETQYF. In DNA, the CDR3 is TGCGCCAGCAACAACCCCGGGACACAACAAGAGACCCAGTACTTC.

The rearrangement uses TRBV11-2 and TRBJ2-5, with a tentative D call TRBD2 (5 bases). Germline values: CDR1 SGHAT, CDR2 FQNNGV. This CDR3 region has 15 residues. With 1 base removed from V and 5 bases from J, the gap between germline ends came to 14 bases. The CDR3 here is CASSLGRTGSETQYF. The CDR3 DNA follows: TGTGCCAGCAGCTTAGGCCGGACGGGATCGGAGACCCAGTACTTC.

The chain carries TRBV6-1 and TRBJ2-1; either TRBD1 or TRBD2 may fit D (5 bases each). The length of the CDR3 is 16 residues. The germline V and J ends were trimmed by 3 bases and 0 bases, with 12 bases remaining between them. CDR1 and CDR2 from the germline V gene are MNHNS and SASEGT. CDR3 protein: CASSDWDGSSYNEQFF. CDR3 DNA: TGTGCCAGCAGTGACTGGGACGGCAGCTCCTACAATGAGCAGTTCTTC.

This chain uses TRBV11-1 with TRBJ1-1, with 7 bases fitting TRBD1. This CDR3 is built from 12 residues. V shed 2 bases, J shed 8 bases, and the junction held 2 bases outside the gene matches. Looked up from germline, CDR1 is SGHAT and CDR2 is FQDESV (reference sequence). The CDR3 region is CASSLRTGEAFF. CDR3 in DNA: TGTGCCAGCAGCTTAAGGACAGGCGAAGCTTTCTTT.

This chain links TRBV25-1 with TRBJ2-7, with TRBD1 identical over 10 bases. CDR1 is MGHDK and CDR2 is SYGVNS in the germline V gene. Unmatched junction bases numbered 10, after V lost 6 bases and J lost 5 bases. This CDR3 is built from 15 residues. The CDR3 here is CASRARQGAVNEQYF. CDR3 nucleotides: TGTGCCAGCAGGGCAAGACAGGGGGCTGTGAACGAGCAGTACTTC.

This chain links TRBV2 with TRBJ2-7; D not resolved. The CDR3 is made up of 13 amino acids. The V and J ends lost 2 bases and 2 bases respectively, with 7 bases between them. Germline lookup yields CDR1 SNHLY and CDR2 FYNNEI. DNA of the CDR3: TGTGCCAGCAGTGAATCTTGGACCTACGAGCAGTACTTC. Its translation is CASSESWTYEQYF.

V gene TRBV28 combines with J gene TRBJ1-1; D ambiguous. Looked up from germline, CDR1 is MDHEN and CDR2 is SYDVKM. The CDR3 extends over 15 amino acids. Trimming cost V 3 bases and J 6 bases, with 17 bases left between them. CDR3 protein: CASSLVRWGMAEAFF. The DNA for the CDR3 is TGTGCCAGCAGTTTGGTGAGGTGGGGTATGGCTGAAGCTTTCTTT.

The chain is built from TRBV29-1 and TRBJ2-5; D may be TRBD2 (5 bases). The DNA matches TRBJ2-7 better at its end, which makes the J call doubtful. The CDR3 has 11 amino acids. Per germline, CDR1 SQVTM and CDR2 ANQGSEA. The CDR3 coding sequence is TGCAGCGTGACTATTAACTACGAGCAGTACTTC. Translated, it gives CSVTINYEQYF.

J is TRBJ2-1 and V is TRBV5-4; 11 bases are a match to TRBD2. This CDR3 has 15 amino acids. Trimming at V came to 2 bases and at J to 7 bases, leaving 5 bases not matched to a gene. The germline CDR1 and CDR2 sequences are SGHNT and YYREEE (reference sequence). The CDR3 region is CASSLTSGSGNEQFF. CDR3 nucleotides: TGTGCCAGCAGCTTAACTAGCGGGAGTGGAAATGAGCAGTTCTTC. Supplemented by reference TRBV5-4 and TRBJ2-1, the full variable domain reads ETGVTQSPTHLIKTRGQQVTLRCSSQSGHNTVSWYQQALGQGPQFIFQYYREEENGRGNFPPRFSGLQFPNYSSELNVNALELDDSALYLCASSLTSGSGNEQFFGPGTRLTVL.

This chain uses TRBV5-1 with TRBJ2-1; 10 nucleotides match TRBD2. The V gene end was trimmed by 0 bases and the J gene end by 6 bases; junction bases not matched to a gene: 0. CDR1 is SGHRS, CDR2 YFSETQ, per germline. The CDR3 is 14 residues long. CDR3 sequence reads: CASSLGLAGNEQFF. The DNA of the CDR3 is TGCGCCAGCAGCTTGGGACTAGCGGGCAATGAGCAGTTCTTC.

There are a few counts of this clone. The chain is built from TRBV28 and TRBJ2-1; the match to TRBD2 covers 7 bases. The ends lost 8 bases at V and 7 bases at J; junction bases unmatched: 11. Germline V lookup: CDR1 MDHEN, CDR2 SYDVKM. The CDR3 runs to 14 residues. The CDR3 reads CASRPAGVANEQFF. The CDR3, as DNA: TGTGCCAGCCGCCCCGCGGGAGTTGCGAATGAGCAGTTCTTC. The variable domain in full, completed from reference TRBV28 and TRBJ2-1, reads DVKVTQSSRYLVKRTGEKVFLECVQDMDHENMFWYRQDPGLGLRLIYFSYDVKMKEKGDIPEGYSVSREKKERFSLILESASTNQTSMYLCASRPAGVANEQFFGPGTRLTVL.

The V gene is TRBV27, the J gene TRBJ1-1, with a possible D match to TRBD1 (6 bases). From germline, CDR1 is MNHEY and CDR2 SMNVEV (reference sequence). Trimming left V 8 bases short and J 0 bases short, with 13 bases between. This CDR3 has 14 residues. CDR3 sequence: CASGPGHMNTEAFF. The DNA for the CDR3 is TGTGCCAGCGGCCCGGGACACATGAACACTGAAGCTTTCTTT.

This chain uses TRBV7-9 with TRBJ2-5; TRBD1 agrees at 7 bases. V lost 3 bases to trimming and J lost 3 bases; unmatched junction nucleotides: 4. This CDR3 region has 14 residues. Germline CDR1 is SEHNR and CDR2 is FQNEAQ (reference sequence). The CDR3 DNA reads TGTGCCAGCAGCTTGGGACAGACTAAAGAGACCCAGTACTTC. As protein: CASSLGQTKETQYF.

This rearrangement joins TRBV9 to TRBJ1-2; D not certain. The germline V gene has CDR1 SGDLS and CDR2 YYNGEE. This CDR3 is 11 amino acids long. V was clipped by 5 bases and J by 10 bases, with 12 bases between them. The CDR3 spells CASSRTATYTF. CDR3 nucleotides: TGTGCCAGCAGTCGGACGGCAACCTACACCTTC.

This clone appeared a single time. This CDR3 is CASREGGVYDEQYF. In DNA form, the CDR3 reads TGTGCCAGCAGGGAGGGGGGGGTGTACGACGAGCAGTACTTC. V gene TRBV6-1 combines with J gene TRBJ2-7; TRBD2 might be the D (7 bases). Germline CDR1 reads MNHNS; CDR2 reads SASEGT. V shed 6 bases and J shed 5 bases, with 17 bases lying between them. This CDR3 contains 14 residues.

The gene calls are TRBV4-3 and TRBJ2-1; 13 bases match TRBD2. CDR3 length: 18 amino acids. Germline V gene data show CDR1 as LGHNA and CDR2 as YSLEER. Losses at the gene ends were 6 bases for V and 0 bases for J; bases not matched to a gene: 8. The CDR3: CASSPGLAGTSSYNEQFF. The CDR3 DNA reads TGCGCCAGCAGTCCGGGACTAGCGGGAACAAGCTCCTACAATGAGCAGTTCTTC.

This chain connects TRBV19 to TRBJ2-1; D gene ambiguous. The V gene's germline CDR1 is LNHDA and CDR2 SQIVND (reference sequence). V was pared by 10 bases and J by 0 bases, with 10 bases between. The CDR3 consists of 13 residues. DNA for the CDR3: TGTGCCATTGCTCTGAGCTCCTACAATGAGCAGTTCTTC. It encodes CAIALSSYNEQFF.

The rearrangement uses TRBV6-5 and TRBJ2-1, with 7 bases aligning to TRBD1. J lost 7 bases, V lost 7 bases, and 13 bases had no gene match. Per the germline V gene, CDR1 is MNHEY and CDR2 is SVGAGI. CDR3 length: 15 residues. The CDR3 DNA reads as TGTGCCAGCACCCAGGGACAGTTTAGGAAGAATGAGCAGTTCTTC. Translated: CASTQGQFRKNEQFF.

The V and J genes are TRBV27 and TRBJ2-3; D might be TRBD1 or TRBD2, each matching 5 bases. The CDR3 is 16 residues long. With 2 bases removed from V and 4 bases from J, the gap between germline ends came to 16 bases. Germline V lookup: CDR1 MNHEY, CDR2 SMNVEV (reference sequence). The CDR3 reads CASSLRDPSYPDTQYF. Written as DNA, the CDR3 is TGTGCCAGCAGTTTAAGGGACCCCTCTTACCCAGATACGCAGTATTTT.

The genes are TRBV9 and TRBJ2-4; TRBD2 aligns across 8 bases. The V segment lost 5 bases and the J segment 10 bases; nucleotides outside the gene matches: 14. This CDR3 has 15 residues. CDR1 and CDR2 from the germline V gene are SGDLS and YYNGEE. As DNA, the CDR3 is TGTGCCAGCAGTAATCTAGAAGCGGGAGAGGGAATTCAGTACTTC. Amino acids: CASSNLEAGEGIQYF.

This chain joins TRBV9 and TRBJ2-7, with 7 nucleotides matching TRBD1. V was clipped by 3 bases and J by 3 bases; unmatched bases: 6. Germline lookup yields CDR1 SGDLS and CDR2 YYNGEE. The CDR3 runs to 14 residues. The CDR3 loop reads CASSAGQRVYEQYF. In DNA, the CDR3 is TGTGCCAGCAGCGCGGGACAGAGGGTCTACGAGCAGTACTTC.

The chain employs TRBV15 and TRBJ2-1; D unclear. V lost 4 bases to trimming and J lost 8 bases, with 9 bases between them. CDR3 length: 12 amino acids. From germline, CDR1 is LNHNV and CDR2 YYDKDF (reference sequence). The DNA of the CDR3 is TGTGCCACCAGCACTGATCCCTATGAGCAGTTCTTC. Its protein product is CATSTDPYEQFF.

This chain uses TRBV5-1 with TRBJ1-1, with D perhaps TRBD1 (5 bases). V was cut by 4 bases and J by 0 bases, with 13 bases left in between. Germline V lookup: CDR1 SGHRS, CDR2 YFSETQ. The CDR3 contains 15 residues. Here the CDR3 DNA reads TGCGCCAGCAGCCTATCCGGAGGGGTGAACACTGAAGCTTTCTTT. Translating gives CASSLSGGVNTEAFF.

The gene calls are TRBV4-3 and TRBJ2-1; weak D call: TRBD2 (6 bases). Germline assignment: CDR1 LGHNA and CDR2 YSLEER. Deletions cut 0 bases from V and 4 bases from J, with 22 bases between. The CDR3 covers 19 residues. DNA for the CDR3: TGCGCCAGCAGCCAAGATAGAGGAGGAACGGGACTTCCATACAATGAGCAGTTCTTC. It translates to CASSQDRGGTGLPYNEQFF.